This entry lists 22 T cell receptor beta chains sequenced from one sample in a study of vaccination and CD4 T cells after COVID-19. The Oncomine TCR Beta short-read assay sequenced DNA from cultured CD4+ T cells. TCRdb redid the calling of the PCR reads with MiXCR, one entry per CDR3 protein. The sample has around 15,000 distinct CDR3 sequences; around 50% are singletons. Their cognate antigens are unknown. Documented treatment: approximately nine-day PBMC culture with coronavirus spike peptide pools or control peptides (ViraFEST assay). The sequences come from CD4+ T cells from blood, cultured in vitro, collected before SARS-CoV-2 vaccination. These receptors were taken from a human donor who had recovered from COVID-19.

There are a few counts of this clonotype. J is TRBJ1-2 and V is TRBV7-2, with 8 bases aligning to TRBD1. The germline CDR1 and CDR2 sequences are SGHTA and FQGNSA. V trimming: 1 base; J trimming: 7 bases; junction bases outside the gene matches: 5. The length of the CDR3 is 14 residues. CDR3 bases: TGTGCCAGCAGCTTAGAGGGACAGGCGGGTGGCTACACCTTC. It encodes CASSLEGQAGGYTF.

This clonotype was counted a single time. The chain recombines TRBV9 with TRBJ2-5; 7 bases match TRBD1. Germline values: CDR1 SGDLS, CDR2 YYNGEE. The V segment lost 3 bases and the J segment 5 bases; nucleotides outside the gene matches: 10. The CDR3 is 15 residues long. The CDR3 bases are TGTGCCAGCAGCGCCCGGGACAGTGGTAGGGAGACCCAGTACTTC. It yields the protein CASSARDSGRETQYF.

CDR3: CASSYRVSGYTF. The DNA for the CDR3 is TGTGCCAGCAGCTACCGGGTCTCTGGCTACACCTTC. The chain carries TRBV5-6 and TRBJ1-2; D unclear. The CDR3 totals 12 residues. Trimming cost V 3 bases and J 7 bases, with 10 bases left between them. Germline V gene data show CDR1 as SGHDT and CDR2 as YYEEEE.

This clonotype was picked up a small number of times. The chain employs TRBV29-1 and TRBJ1-5; the D is unclear. The CDR3 contains 13 residues. Germline V gene sequence: CDR1 SQVTM, CDR2 ANQGSEA. V lost 4 bases and J 0 bases, leaving 7 bases between the germline ends. The CDR3 coding sequence is TGCAGCGTTGGGCAGAATAGCAATCAGCCCCAGCATTTT. This encodes CSVGQNSNQPQHF.

The chain uses TRBV7-2 and TRBJ2-3, with TRBD2 identical over 12 bases. With V trimmed by 1 base and J by 4 bases, 6 bases remained unmatched. The germline gives CDR1 SGHTA, CDR2 FQGNSA. The CDR3 covers 17 residues. The CDR3 reads CASSLVLLAGGSDTQYF. DNA for the CDR3: TGTGCCAGCAGCTTAGTTCTGCTAGCGGGAGGGTCAGATACGCAGTATTTT.

This chain uses TRBV6-1 with TRBJ1-1; D not resolved. CDR1 and CDR2 (germline): MNHNS, SASEGT. With 6 bases removed from V and 0 bases from J, the gap between germline ends came to 14 bases. The CDR3 has 15 amino acids. CDR3 bases: TGTGCCAGCAGGGACCAGCGGGAAGTGAACACTGAAGCTTTCTTT. The encoded protein is CASRDQREVNTEAFF.

This clonotype showed up just a few times. J is TRBJ2-2 and V is TRBV7-3; 9 bases line up with TRBD2. Germline loops: CDR1 SGHTA, CDR2 FQGTGA. The CDR3 is 15 residues long. V dropped 1 base and J dropped 5; count of bases not matched to a gene: 2. In DNA form, the CDR3 reads TGTGCCAGCAGCTTAAGCCTAGCGGGGACCGGGGAGCTGTTTTTT. This sequence encodes CASSLSLAGTGELFF.

This clonotype is classed as medium-sized. This chain connects TRBV27 to TRBJ1-6, with a tentative D call TRBD1 (5 bases). The V and J ends lost 5 bases and 5 bases respectively, with 10 bases between them. Germline values: CDR1 MNHEY, CDR2 SMNVEV (reference sequence). The CDR3 contains 14 residues. CDR3 region: CASSNRGNNSPLHF. CDR3 DNA sequence: TGTGCCAGCAGTAACCGGGGCAATAATTCACCCCTCCACTTT.

This rearrangement joins TRBV7-2 to TRBJ2-2; tentative D call: TRBD2 (6 bases). The CDR3 contains 14 residues. V lost 1 base to trimming and J lost 7 bases, with 10 bases between them. CDR1 and CDR2 from the germline V gene are SGHTA and FQGNSA. The CDR3, as DNA: TGTGCCAGCAGCTTAGTCGGGAGTGGCGGGGAGCTGTTTTTT. As protein: CASSLVGSGGELFF. Full variable domain (remainder filled in from reference TRBV7-2 and TRBJ2-2): GAGVSQSPSNKVTEKGKDVELRCDPISGHTALYWYRQSLGQGLEFLIYFQGNSAPDKSGLPSDRFSAERTGGSVSTLTIQRTQQEDSAVYLCASSLVGSGGELFFGEGSRLTVL.

This clonotype was observed a few times. The chain combines TRBV7-2 with TRBJ1-4; 8 nucleotides align to TRBD1. The CDR3 has 15 amino acids. V shed 2 bases, J shed 8 bases, and the junction held 7 bases outside the gene matches. Germline-derived CDR1 and CDR2 are SGHTA and FQGNSA. The CDR3 here is CASSLIAGGGEKLFF. For the CDR3, the DNA is TGTGCCAGCAGCTTAATAGCAGGGGGCGGCGAAAAACTGTTTTTT.

This clonotype was counted only a few times. CDR3 amino acids: CASSLGRDNGYTF. CDR3 DNA sequence: TGTGCCAGCAGCTTAGGCAGGGATAATGGCTACACCTTC. This chain uses TRBV7-2 with TRBJ1-2, with D perhaps matching TRBD1 (5 bases). Trimming shortened V by 1 base and J by 6 bases, and 9 bases separated the two germline ends. Germline V gene sequence: CDR1 SGHTA, CDR2 FQGNSA. The CDR3 is 13 residues long.

The chain combines TRBV19 with TRBJ1-1; D remains unclear. Trimming took off 10 bases at V and 2 bases at J, with 14 bases between the two ends. The V gene's germline CDR1 is LNHDA and CDR2 SQIVND (reference sequence). The CDR3 has 13 amino acids. The CDR3 nucleotides read TGTGCCATCCGAGGGCAGCCCAACACTGAAGCTTTCTTT. Translation: CAIRGQPNTEAFF.

Worth noting for this clonotype: One end of the junction does not line up with germline, which may come from a read error. The chain combines TRBV27 with TRBJ1-1, with 7 positions matching TRBD1. Germline CDR1 is MNHEY and CDR2 is SMNVEV (reference sequence). There are 15 residues in the CDR3. CDR3 DNA sequence: TGTGCCAGCAGTTTGGTGGGGACAGCGAACACTGTAGCTTTCTTT. The encoded protein is CASSLVGTANTVAFF.

J is TRBJ2-7 and V is TRBV11-2, with 11 bases matching TRBD2. Germline CDR1 SGHAT, CDR2 FQNNGV. The junction had 6 bases not matched to a gene; V was cut back by 5 bases and J by 0 bases. The CDR3 sequence is 16 residues long. The CDR3 spells CASSLRLAGHSYEQYF. The CDR3 DNA reads TGTGCCAGCAGCCTCCGACTAGCGGGGCACTCCTACGAGCAGTACTTC.

The chain joins TRBV18 to TRBJ1-5, with D hard to call. Looked up from germline, CDR1 is KGHSH and CDR2 is LQKENI. The germline V and J ends were trimmed by 2 bases and 7 bases, with 9 bases remaining between them. The CDR3 has 13 residues. For the CDR3, the DNA is TGTGCCAGCTCACCAACGAGGGAACAGCCCCAGCATTTT. Its protein product is CASSPTREQPQHF.

The V and J genes are TRBV28 and TRBJ2-7; TRBD2 aligns across 11 bases. The V gene's germline CDR1 is MDHEN and CDR2 SYDVKM. V lost 4 bases and J lost 5; bases outside the gene matches: 7. The CDR3 is 15 residues long. As DNA, the CDR3 is TGTGCCAGCAGTTCTACACTAGCGGGAGTGGACGAGCAGTACTTC. Translation gives CASSSTLAGVDEQYF.

A few counts support this clonotype. This sequence joins TRBV6-2 or TRBV6-3 and TRBJ1-6; 8 bases fit TRBD1. J was trimmed by 5 bases and V by 6 bases; bases with no gene match: 6. This CDR3 contains 15 residues. CDR1 is MNHEY and CDR2 is SVGEGT in the germline V gene. CDR3 amino acids: CASSGQGANNSPLHF. CDR3 nucleotide sequence: TGTGCCAGCAGCGGACAGGGTGCCAATAATTCACCCCTCCACTTT.

This rearrangement joins TRBV27 to TRBJ2-7; D gene uncertain. The CDR3 is 13 residues long. The V gene lost 3 bases and the J gene lost 3 bases, with 9 bases spanning the gap. Per germline, CDR1 MNHEY and CDR2 SMNVEV (reference sequence). DNA of the CDR3: TGTGCCAGCAGTTTCGGACCTAACTACGAGCAGTACTTC. This sequence encodes CASSFGPNYEQYF.

This clonotype has just a few counts. This rearrangement joins TRBV7-9 to TRBJ2-7; D gene uncertain. The germline V and J ends were trimmed by 2 bases and 3 bases, with 5 bases remaining between them. Germline CDR1 and CDR2: SEHNR and FQNEAQ (reference sequence). The CDR3 runs to 12 residues. The CDR3 DNA follows: TGTGCCAGCAGCTTAAACAACTACGAGCAGTACTTC. Amino acids: CASSLNNYEQYF.

This chain uses TRBV7-8 with TRBJ1-2; no clear D. CDR3 length: 16 amino acids. The germline V gene encodes CDR1 SGHVS and CDR2 FQNEAQ. Trimming removed 1 base at V and 4 bases at J, with 16 bases between. In DNA, the CDR3 is TGTGCCAGCAGCTTAGTTTTTCGAGGATTACGCTATGGCTACACCTTC. Translated, it gives CASSLVFRGLRYGYTF.

The CDR3 nucleotides are TGTGCCAGCAGCTTAGCTAGGGGGCCAGCCGGGGAGCTGTTTTTT. Translating it yields CASSLARGPAGELFF. The chain combines TRBV11-3 with TRBJ2-2; 7 bases are shared with TRBD1. The CDR3 runs 15 residues. Germline values: CDR1 SGHNT, CDR2 YENEEA. V was clipped by 1 base and J by 6 bases; unmatched bases: 5.

The chain combines TRBV30 with TRBJ1-5; perhaps TRBD1 as D (5 bases). CDR3 length equals 14 residues. The ends were cut back, 8 bases at V and 4 bases at J, with 18 bases in the middle. Germline assignment: CDR1 GTSNPN and CDR2 SVGIG (reference sequence). The CDR3 sequence is CAGGSAGRNQPQHF. The CDR3 bases are TGTGCCGGAGGGTCGGCAGGGAGGAATCAGCCCCAGCATTTT.